This TCR beta chain came from a study of control samples from healthy donors and cancer patients. V lost 5 bases to trimming and J lost 5 bases; unmatched junction nucleotides: 9. Germline V lookup: CDR1 MNHEY, CDR2 SVGEGT. The CDR3 has 15 residues. This clone is labeled as medium-sized. Assay: immunoSEQ multiplex PCR; the TCRdb copy retains only in-frame clones and omits some. The sample includes fewer than 65,000 clones, roughly 87% of them seen just once. The V and J genes are TRBV6-2 or TRBV6-3 and TRBJ2-7; 10 bases line up with TRBD2. The receptor was isolated from a man aged 40-55 years with colorectal cancer. Sequencing was done on a sample of PBMCs. The CDR3 DNA is TGTGCCAGCAGTGCCCTAGCGGGAGACATACACGAGCAGTACTTC. Encoded protein: CASSALAGDIHEQYF.